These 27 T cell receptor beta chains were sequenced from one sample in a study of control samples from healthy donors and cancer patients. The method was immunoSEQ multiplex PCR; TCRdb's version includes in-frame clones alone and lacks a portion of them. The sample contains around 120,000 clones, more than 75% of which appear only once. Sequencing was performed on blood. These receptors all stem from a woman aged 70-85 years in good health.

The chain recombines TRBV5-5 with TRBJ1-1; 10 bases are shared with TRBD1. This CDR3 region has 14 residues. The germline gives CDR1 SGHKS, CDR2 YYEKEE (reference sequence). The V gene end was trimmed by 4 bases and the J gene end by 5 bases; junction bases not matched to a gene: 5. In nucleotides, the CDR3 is TGTGCCAGCAGCCCGGGACAGGGGAGGACTGAAGCTTTCTTT. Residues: CASSPGQGRTEAFF. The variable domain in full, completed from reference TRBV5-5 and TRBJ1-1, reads DAGVTQSPTHLIKTRGQQVTLRCSPISGHKSVSWYQQVLGQGPQFIFQYYEKEERGRGNFPDRFSARQFPNYSSELNVNALLLGDSALYLCASSPGQGRTEAFFGQGTRLTVV.

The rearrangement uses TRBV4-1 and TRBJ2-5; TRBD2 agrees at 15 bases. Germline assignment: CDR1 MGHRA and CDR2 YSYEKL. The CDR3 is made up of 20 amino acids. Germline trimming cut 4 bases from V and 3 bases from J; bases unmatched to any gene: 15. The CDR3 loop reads CASSPARPGTSGGPKETQYF. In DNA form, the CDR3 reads TGCGCCAGCAGCCCCGCTCGTCCCGGGACTAGCGGGGGGCCTAAAGAGACCCAGTACTTC.

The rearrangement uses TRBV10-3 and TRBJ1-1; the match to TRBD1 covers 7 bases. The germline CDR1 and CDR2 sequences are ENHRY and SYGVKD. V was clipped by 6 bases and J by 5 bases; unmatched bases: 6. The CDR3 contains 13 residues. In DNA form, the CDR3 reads TGTGCCATCAGCCCTCAGGGGGGGACTGAAGCTTTCTTT. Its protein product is CAISPQGGTEAFF.

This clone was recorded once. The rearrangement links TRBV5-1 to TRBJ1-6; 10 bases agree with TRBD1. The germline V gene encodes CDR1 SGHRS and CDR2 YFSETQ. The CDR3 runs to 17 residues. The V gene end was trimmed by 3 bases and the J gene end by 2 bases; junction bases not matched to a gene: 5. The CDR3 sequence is CASSSGTGEAYNSPLHF. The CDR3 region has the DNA TGCGCCAGCAGCTCCGGGACAGGGGAGGCCTATAATTCACCCCTCCACTTT.

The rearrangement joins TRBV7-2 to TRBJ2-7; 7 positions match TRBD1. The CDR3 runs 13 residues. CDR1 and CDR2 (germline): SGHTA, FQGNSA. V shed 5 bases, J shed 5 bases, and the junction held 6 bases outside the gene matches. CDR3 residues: CASSRRGGHEQYF. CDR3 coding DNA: TGTGCCAGCAGCCGGAGAGGGGGCCACGAGCAGTACTTC.

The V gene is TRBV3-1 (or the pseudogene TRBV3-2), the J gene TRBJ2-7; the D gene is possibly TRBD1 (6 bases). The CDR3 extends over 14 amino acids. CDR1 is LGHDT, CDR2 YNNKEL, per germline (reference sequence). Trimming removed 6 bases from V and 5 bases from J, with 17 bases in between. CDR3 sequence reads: CASRTGTTSHEQYF. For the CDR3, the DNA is TGTGCCAGCAGGACCGGGACAACGTCCCACGAGCAGTACTTC.

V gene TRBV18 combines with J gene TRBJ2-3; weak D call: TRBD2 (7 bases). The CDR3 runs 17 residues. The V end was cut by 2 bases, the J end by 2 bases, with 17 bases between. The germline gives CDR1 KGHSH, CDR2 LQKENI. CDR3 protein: CASSPILGRGPTDTQYF. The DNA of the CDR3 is TGTGCCAGCTCACCAATTCTCGGGCGGGGGCCCACAGATACGCAGTATTTT.

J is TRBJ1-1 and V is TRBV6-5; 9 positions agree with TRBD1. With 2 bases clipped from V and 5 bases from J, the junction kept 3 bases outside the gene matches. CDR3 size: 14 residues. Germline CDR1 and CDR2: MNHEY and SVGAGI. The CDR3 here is CASSYRTGETEAFF. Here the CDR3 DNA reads TGTGCCAGCAGTTACCGGACAGGGGAAACTGAAGCTTTCTTT.

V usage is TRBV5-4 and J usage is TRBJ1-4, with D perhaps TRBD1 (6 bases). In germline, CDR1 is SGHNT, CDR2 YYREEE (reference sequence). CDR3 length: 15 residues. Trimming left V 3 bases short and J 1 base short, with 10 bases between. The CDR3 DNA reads TGTGCCAGCAGCTCGGGGGGCGGAACTAATGAAAAACTGTTTTTT. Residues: CASSSGGGTNEKLFF.

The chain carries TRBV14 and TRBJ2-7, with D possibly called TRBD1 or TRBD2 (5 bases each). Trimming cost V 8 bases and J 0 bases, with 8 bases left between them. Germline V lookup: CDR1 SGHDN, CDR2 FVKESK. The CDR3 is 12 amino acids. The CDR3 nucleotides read TGTGCCAGCGGGGGTAGCTCCTACGAGCAGTACTTC. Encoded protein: CASGGSSYEQYF.

Here the CDR3 DNA reads TGTGCCAGCAGCCAAGGATACAGGGGGCACGAGCAGTACTTC. Translated: CASSQGYRGHEQYF. V gene TRBV3-1 (or the pseudogene TRBV3-2) combines with J gene TRBJ2-7; TRBD1 agrees at 9 bases. Trimming at V came to 1 base and at J to 5 bases, leaving 3 bases not matched to a gene. Germline V lookup: CDR1 LGHDT, CDR2 YNNKEL (reference sequence). The CDR3 contains 14 residues.

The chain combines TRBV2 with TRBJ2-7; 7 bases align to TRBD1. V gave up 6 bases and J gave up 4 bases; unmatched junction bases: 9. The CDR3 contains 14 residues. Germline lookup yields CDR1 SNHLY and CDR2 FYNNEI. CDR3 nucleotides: TGTGCCAGCAGAGAATCCGGACAGGTTTACGAGCAGTACTTC. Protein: CASRESGQVYEQYF.

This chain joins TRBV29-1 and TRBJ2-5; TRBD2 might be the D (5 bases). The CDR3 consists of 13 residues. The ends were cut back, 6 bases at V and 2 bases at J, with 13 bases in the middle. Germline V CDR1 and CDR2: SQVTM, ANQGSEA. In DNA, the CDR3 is TGCAGCGTGGATGGACTGAGACAAGAGACCCAGTACTTC. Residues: CSVDGLRQETQYF.

The DNA of the CDR3 is TGTGCCATCAGTGATAAGGGCGGGGGGGCGCGTGAGACCCAGTACTTC. Its translation is CAISDKGGGARETQYF. The V and J genes are TRBV10-3 and TRBJ2-5; the match to TRBD2 covers 9 bases. With V trimmed by 3 bases and J by 5 bases, 10 bases remained unmatched. This CDR3 contains 16 residues. CDR1 and CDR2 from the germline V gene are ENHRY and SYGVKD.

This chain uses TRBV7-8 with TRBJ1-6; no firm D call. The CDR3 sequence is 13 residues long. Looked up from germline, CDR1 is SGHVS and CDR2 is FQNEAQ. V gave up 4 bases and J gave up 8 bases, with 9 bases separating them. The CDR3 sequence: CASSSYTDSPLHF. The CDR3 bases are TGTGCCAGCAGCTCCTACACTGATTCACCCCTCCACTTT.

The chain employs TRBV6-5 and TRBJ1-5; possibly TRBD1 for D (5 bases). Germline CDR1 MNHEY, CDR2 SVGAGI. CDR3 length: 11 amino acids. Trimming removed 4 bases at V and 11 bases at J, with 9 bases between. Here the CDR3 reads CASSSGGAQHF. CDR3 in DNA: TGTGCCAGCAGTTCCGGGGGGGCCCAGCATTTT.

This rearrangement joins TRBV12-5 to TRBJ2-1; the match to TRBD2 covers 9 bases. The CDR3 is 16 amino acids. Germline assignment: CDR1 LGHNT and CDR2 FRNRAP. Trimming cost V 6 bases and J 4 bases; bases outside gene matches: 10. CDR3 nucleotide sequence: TGTGCTAGTGGCGCCCCCCGGACTAGCGATTACAATGAGCAGTTCTTC. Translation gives CASGAPRTSDYNEQFF.

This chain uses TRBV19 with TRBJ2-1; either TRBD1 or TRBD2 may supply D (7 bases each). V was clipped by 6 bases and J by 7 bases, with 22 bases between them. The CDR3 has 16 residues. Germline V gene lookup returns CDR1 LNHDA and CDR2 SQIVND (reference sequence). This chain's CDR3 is CASRPRGRGRGNEQFF. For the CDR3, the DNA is TGTGCCAGTAGGCCGCGGGGGAGGGGGCGGGGGAATGAGCAGTTCTTC.

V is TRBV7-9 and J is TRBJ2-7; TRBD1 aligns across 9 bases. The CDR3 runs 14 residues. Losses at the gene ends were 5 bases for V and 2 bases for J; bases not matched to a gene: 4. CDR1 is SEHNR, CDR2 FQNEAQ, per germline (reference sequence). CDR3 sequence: CASSLRTGAYEQYF. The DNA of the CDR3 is TGTGCCAGCAGCCTCCGGACAGGGGCCTACGAGCAGTACTTC. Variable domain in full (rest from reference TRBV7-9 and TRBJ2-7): DTGVSQNPRHKITKRGQNVTFRCDPISEHNRLYWYRQTLGQGPEFLTYFQNEAQLEKSRLLSDRFSAERPKGSFSTLEIQRTEQGDSAMYLCASSLRTGAYEQYFGPGTRLTVT.

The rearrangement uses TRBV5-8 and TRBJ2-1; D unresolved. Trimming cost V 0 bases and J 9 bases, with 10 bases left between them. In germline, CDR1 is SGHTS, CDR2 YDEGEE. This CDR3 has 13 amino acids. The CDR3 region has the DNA TGTGCCAGCAGCTTGGCGCGGCTATCTGAGCAGTTCTTC. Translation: CASSLARLSEQFF.

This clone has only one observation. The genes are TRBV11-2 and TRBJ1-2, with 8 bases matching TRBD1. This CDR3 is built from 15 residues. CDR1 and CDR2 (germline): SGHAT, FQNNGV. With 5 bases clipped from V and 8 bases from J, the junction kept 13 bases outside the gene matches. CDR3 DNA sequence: TGTGCCAGCAGCCCTAGGGCAGGACAGGGTTACGGCTACACCTTC. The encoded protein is CASSPRAGQGYGYTF.

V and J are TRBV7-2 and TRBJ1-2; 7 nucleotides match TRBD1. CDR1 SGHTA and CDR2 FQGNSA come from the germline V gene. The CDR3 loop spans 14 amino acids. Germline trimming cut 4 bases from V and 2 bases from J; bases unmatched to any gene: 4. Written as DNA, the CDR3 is TGTGCCAGCAGCTGGCAACAGGGGAACTATGGCTACACCTTC. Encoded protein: CASSWQQGNYGYTF. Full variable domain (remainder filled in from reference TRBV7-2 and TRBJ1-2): GAGVSQSPSNKVTEKGKDVELRCDPISGHTALYWYRQSLGQGLEFLIYFQGNSAPDKSGLPSDRFSAERTGGSVSTLTIQRTQQEDSAVYLCASSWQQGNYGYTFGSGTRLTVV.

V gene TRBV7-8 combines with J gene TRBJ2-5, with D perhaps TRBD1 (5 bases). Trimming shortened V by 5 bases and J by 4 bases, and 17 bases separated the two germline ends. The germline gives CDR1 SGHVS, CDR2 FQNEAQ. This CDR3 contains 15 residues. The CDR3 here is CASSPISQGSETQYF. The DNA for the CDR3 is TGTGCCAGCAGCCCTATCAGCCAGGGATCAGAGACCCAGTACTTC.

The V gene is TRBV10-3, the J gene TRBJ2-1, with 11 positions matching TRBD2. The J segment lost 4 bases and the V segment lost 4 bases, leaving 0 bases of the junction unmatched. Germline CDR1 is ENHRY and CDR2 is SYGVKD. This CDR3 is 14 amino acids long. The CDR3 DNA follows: TGTGCCATCAGTGGGACTAGCGGGTACAATGAGCAGTTCTTC. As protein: CAISGTSGYNEQFF.

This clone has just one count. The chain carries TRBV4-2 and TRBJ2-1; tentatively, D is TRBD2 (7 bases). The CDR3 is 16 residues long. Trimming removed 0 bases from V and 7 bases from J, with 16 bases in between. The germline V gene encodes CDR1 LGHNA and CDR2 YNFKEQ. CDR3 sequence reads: CASSQDPGGRGNEQFF. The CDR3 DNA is TGTGCCAGCAGCCAAGACCCCGGGGGGCGGGGTAATGAGCAGTTCTTC.

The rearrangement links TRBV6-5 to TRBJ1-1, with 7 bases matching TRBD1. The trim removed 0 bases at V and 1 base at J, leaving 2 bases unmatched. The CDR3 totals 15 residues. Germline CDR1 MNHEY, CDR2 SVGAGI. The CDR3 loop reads CASSYSWTGNTEAFF. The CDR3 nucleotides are TGTGCCAGCAGTTACTCGTGGACAGGGAACACTGAAGCTTTCTTT.

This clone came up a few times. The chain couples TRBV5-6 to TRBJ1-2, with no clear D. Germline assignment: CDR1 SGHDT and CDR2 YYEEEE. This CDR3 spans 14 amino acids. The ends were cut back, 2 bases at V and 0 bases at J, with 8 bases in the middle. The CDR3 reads CASSLHPSNYGYTF. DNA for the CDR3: TGTGCCAGCAGCTTACACCCTTCTAACTATGGCTACACCTTC. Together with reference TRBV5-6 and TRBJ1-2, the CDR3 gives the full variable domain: DAGVTQSPTHLIKTRGQQVTLRCSPKSGHDTVSWYQQALGQGPQFIFQYYEEEERQRGNFPDRFSGHQFPNYSSELNVNALLLGDSALYLCASSLHPSNYGYTFGSGTRLTVV.